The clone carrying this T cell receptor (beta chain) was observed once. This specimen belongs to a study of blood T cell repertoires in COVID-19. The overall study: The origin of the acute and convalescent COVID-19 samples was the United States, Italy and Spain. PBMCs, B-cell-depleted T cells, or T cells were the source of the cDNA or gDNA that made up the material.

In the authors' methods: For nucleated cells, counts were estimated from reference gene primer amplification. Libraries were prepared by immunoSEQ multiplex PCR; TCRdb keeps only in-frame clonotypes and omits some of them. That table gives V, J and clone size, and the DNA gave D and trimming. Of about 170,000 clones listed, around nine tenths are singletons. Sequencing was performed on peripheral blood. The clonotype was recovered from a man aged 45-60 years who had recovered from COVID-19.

The CDR3 sequence: CASQNRDSQYF. The CDR3 coding sequence is TGTGCCAGCCAAAACCGGGACTCTCAGTATTTT. The chain carries TRBV6-5 and TRBJ2-3; perhaps TRBD2 as D (6 bases). The V gene lost 8 bases and the J gene lost 12 bases, with 15 bases spanning the gap. CDR1 and CDR2 (germline): MNHEY, SVGAGI. This CDR3 is 11 amino acids long.